This TCR beta chain was found in a study of T cells and Merkel cell carcinoma outcomes. Worth noting for this clone: What it binds is unknown.

This CDR3 has 15 amino acids. Germline CDR1 reads SGHRS; CDR2 reads YFSETQ. J lost 4 bases, V lost 4 bases, and 8 bases had no gene match. Generated by immunoSEQ multiplex PCR, the TCRdb table keeps only in-frame clones and is missing some. The data show 15,000 to 19,000 clones, with 75% to 90% seen just once and around 8% held by the top ten. The study's findings and limits: Reportedly, T-cell repertoire with density predicts Merkel cell carcinoma outcomes.

The sequenced material came from tumor tissue from Merkel cell carcinoma. This chain joins TRBV5-1 and TRBJ2-1, with 7 bases lining up with TRBD2. The receptor's source is a human donor with Merkel cell carcinoma. The CDR3 spells CASSTAGIPYNEQFF. CDR3 sequence (DNA): TGCGCCAGCAGCACAGCGGGGATACCTTACAATGAGCAGTTCTTC.